This T cell receptor beta chain was sequenced during a study of beta chain features in type 1 diabetes. Study-level points and caveats: VDJ junctions from patients with type 1 diabetes contained fewer insertions and more deletions.

Purity (above 95%) was reached by all sorted populations. All of the isolated RNA was reverse transcribed, so expressed TCRB transcripts were sequenced. Regulatory, naive and central memory T cell samples averaged about 3.57 million reads. Profiling relied on immunoSEQ multiplex PCR, and the TCRdb table lists in-frame clones only, not all of them. The table lists under 350,000 clones, around 7.8% of them singletons. Per germline, CDR1 SGHTA and CDR2 FQGTGA. The CDR3 totals 16 residues. The V gene lost 5 bases and the J gene lost 4 bases, with 20 bases spanning the gap. Only a few counts were recorded for this clone. Its antigen is not identified.

Source material: central memory CD4+ T cells from blood. This TCR was sampled from a woman younger than 35 in good health. The J gene is TRBJ1-1, the V gene TRBV7-3; D might be TRBD1 (6 bases). The CDR3 reads CASSQQTGGVGTEAFF. CDR3 nucleotides: TGTGCCAGCAGCCAACAGACGGGGGGCGTAGGCACTGAAGCTTTCTTT.